This TCR beta chain is from a study of T cells in Graves' hyperthyroidism and ophthalmopathy. TCR beta CDR3 regions were amplified from RNA. A first-round RT-PCR of the TCR CDR3 used the HTBI primer set. Using its own MiXCR run on the multiplex PCR reads, TCRdb lists one record per CDR3 protein. The repertoire includes 650,000 to 750,000 distinct CDR3 sequences, approximately 15% of them detected once, and about a tenth sits in the top ten. Trimming left V 2 bases short and J 6 bases short, with 14 bases between. The V gene's germline CDR1 is MGHDK and CDR2 SYGVNS. This CDR3 comprises 14 residues. Fresh 10 ml peripheral blood yielded PBMCs.

The chain employs TRBV25-1 and TRBJ2-7; a possible D gene is TRBD1 (6 bases). Material: blood. This TCR derives from a woman under 30 with Graves' hyperthyroidism. The CDR3 DNA follows: TGTGCCAGCAGTGAACAGGACAGAGTATCCGAGCAGTACTTC. Encoded protein: CASSEQDRVSEQYF.